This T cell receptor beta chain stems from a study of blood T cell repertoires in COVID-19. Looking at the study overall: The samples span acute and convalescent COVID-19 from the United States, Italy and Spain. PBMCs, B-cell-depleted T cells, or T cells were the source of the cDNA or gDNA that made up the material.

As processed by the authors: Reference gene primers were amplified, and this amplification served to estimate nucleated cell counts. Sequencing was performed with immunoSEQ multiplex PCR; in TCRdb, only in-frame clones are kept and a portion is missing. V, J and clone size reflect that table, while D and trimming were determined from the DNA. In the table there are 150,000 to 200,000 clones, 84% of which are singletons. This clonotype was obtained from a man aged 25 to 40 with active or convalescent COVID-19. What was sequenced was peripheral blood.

The CDR3 reads CASSQVGLAGGTDTQYF. CDR3 DNA sequence: TGCGCCAGCAGCCAAGTAGGACTAGCGGGGGGCACAGATACGCAGTATTTT. The chain couples TRBV4-1 to TRBJ2-3; TRBD2 aligns across 13 bases. The V gene end was trimmed by 1 base and the J gene end by 1 base; junction bases not matched to a gene: 2. This CDR3 spans 17 amino acids. CDR1 and CDR2 (germline): MGHRA, YSYEKL.